This TCR beta chain was sequenced during a study of cytomegalovirus exposure and HLA in healthy donors (dated by TCRdb to the late 2010s). In terms of the full investigation: An earlier analysis of 587 of the donors reported about 260 Gb of sequence data and 95 million to 120 million unique TCR beta sequences obtained from around 170 million T cells. In addition to the first cohort of approximately 650 subjects, a separate validation cohort of 100 to 150 different subjects was used. An earlier analysis of fewer than 700 of the donors applied high-throughput TCR beta sequencing to assess whether each TCR beta V gene segment acted as functional or pseudogenic. Donor age, sex, ethnicity and CMV serostatus were compiled together with the repertoire data. An early release covering around 630 HLA-typed donors comprised approximately 290 gigabases of sequencing data and roughly 85 million unique TCR sequences. On average, roughly 240,000 unique TCR beta nucleotide sequences were sequenced per donor among 300 to 500 genotyped donors of the cohort, with roughly a sixth of those sequences being non-productive. HLA typing covered class I and class II loci at four-digit resolution. In the later analysis, no new phenotypic data were used to find candidate immune exposures; instead, reliance was placed on TCR beta sequences and their occurrence across donors. The aim of the study was to test whether cataloging public T cell receptors could identify signatures of past pathogen exposure. The study combined high-throughput TCR immunosequencing, statistical association of individual TCRs with disease status, and machine learning to predict cytomegalovirus infection status. The study profiled the T cell repertoires of 666 subjects by immunosequencing and related them to cytomegalovirus serostatus. The number of donors typed differed by locus, with 629-630 for A, B, C, DRB1 and DQB1, around 500 for DQA1, nearly 610 for DPA1, and approximately 470 for DPB1. Genome-wide SNP genotypes for about 55% of the roughly 670 donors were used in a later genetic analysis, which treated that subset as a discovery cohort. Because of strong linkage in the cohort, five DR-DQ haplotypes were treated as single units for association and clustering. A later analysis re-analyzed previously published TCR beta repertoires from 550 to 700 donors and added high-resolution HLA genotyping to study TCR occurrence patterns. Every discovery cohort repertoire had been produced on one sequencing platform. The genetic ancestry cluster associated with self-reported Caucasian donors included roughly 84% of the approximately 430 genotyped donors.

From its cysteine to its phenylalanine, the CDR3 spans 15 amino acids. The read is trimmed to its CDR3 DNA, 45 bases read in frame from base 1. The junction shows trimming of 2 bases on V and 7 bases on J, plus 15 bases between the germline ends. According to the germline V gene, CDR1 reads SGHRS and CDR2 reads YFSETQ. This clone was counted a single time. The antigen it binds to is not known. Per-base qualities were not stored, and no clone one base away is much larger. The cohort comprised hundreds of healthy bone marrow donors. All cohort members were sampled while nominally healthy, although unrecorded immune exposures were likely present. The donor was CMV seropositive and belonged to the group of 250 to 350 seropositive cohort members. A peripheral blood sample was collected from each donor, and TCR beta sequencing was performed on peripheral blood mononuclear cells. Genomic DNA extraction from the blood cell samples was performed with the Qiagen DNeasy Blood Extraction Kit.

Library method: the immunoSEQ multiplex PCR assay. A mixture of 60 forward primers for TCR Vbeta segments and 13 reverse primers for TCR Jbeta segments was used in the multiplex PCR. Amplification of the CDR3 region of rearranged TCR beta genes was performed with a multiplex PCR assay on genomic DNA. On the Illumina HiSeq System, the amplified TCR beta libraries were sequenced as 87-base-pair reads. For the original study's pipeline: In a later analysis, about 80 million unique TCR beta chains were counted across the approximately 640 repertoires, and approximately 11 million of these chains were shared by at least two donors. Raw reads were error-corrected and collapsed into unique sequences with a nearest-neighbor algorithm that merged closely related sequences to remove PCR and sequencing errors. CDR3 sequences were aligned to IMGT reference sequences to assign V, D and J gene segments. For a sequence to be retained, at least a six-nucleotide match to both a V gene segment and a J gene segment was required. A rearrangement counted as productive if the CDR3 had no stop codons and remained in frame with V and J, and every other rearrangement counted as non-productive. Following IMGT convention, CDR3 was defined as the stretch from the second conserved V-encoded cysteine to the conserved J-encoded phenylalanine. The earlier analysis of 500 to 650 of the donors excluded any sequence lacking an unambiguous match to a single V gene segment. In an earlier analysis of 587 of the donors, a V segment was called functional when productive rearrangements were above 56.7%, and segregating when the standard deviation between donors exceeded 5%. To diagnose cytomegalovirus status from the catalog of TCR beta chain sequences, a statistical classification framework was built. A later analysis assigned V and J genes by comparing TCR nucleotide sequences with IMGT/GENE-DB human TR gene sequences. In a later analysis, CDR3 sequences and most-parsimonious VDJ recombination scenarios were assigned using the TCRdist pipeline. In a later analysis, each TCR beta chain was defined by its CDR3 amino acid sequence together with its V-gene family, and reads lacking a unique V-gene family were excluded. As a way to deal with suspected cross-contamination and a sequencing artifact, a later analysis dropped 640 or so nucleotide sequences that were highly shared and had low generation probability. A later analysis calculated a clonal expansion index for each public chain from normalized within-repertoire ranks of inferred template counts. Generation probabilities in a later analysis came from a VDJ recombination model fitted to out-of-frame rearrangements, and those results were checked against IGoR. Hypergeometric tests were used in a later analysis to score TCR-TCR, TCR-HLA and TCR-CMV co-occurrence, with a repertoire-size bias correction applied to the TCR pairs. To estimate false discovery rates, a later analysis permuted the HLA or CMV assignments 20 times. In a later analysis, co-occurring TCRs were grouped using DBSCAN, and TCRdist sequence similarity was added for clustering within HLA-allele-positive subsets. Co-occurrence clustering excluded repertoires with fewer than 30,000 or more than 120,000 public chains, plus five with anomalous nucleotide sharing. TCRdb stores this immuneACCESS table with in-frame sequences only. Part of the clones is absent; in the studies checked, under half of the shortfall reflects unresolved V genes, and no reason is known for the rest. V, J and clone size derive from that table, while D and trimming were established from the DNA sequence. This sample has about 130,000 clones in its table, and roughly 74% of those were observed once. The ten biggest clones cover roughly 6% of the sample.

General findings and caveats noted by the study authors: The classifier was reported to diagnose cytomegalovirus status with high specificity and sensitivity in both the original cohort and the validation cohort. A cluster of highly shared sequence variants was judged likely to be a technical artifact of the sequencing pipeline. HLA typing was unavailable for some donors at each locus, so association tests used only the typed subset. In the study, about 150 TCR beta chains were listed as associated with cytomegalovirus. Several of the top co-occurrence clusters appeared to be linked to parvovirus B19, influenza, CMV and Epstein-Barr virus, according to a later analysis. A later analysis associated about 18,000 TCR beta sequences with specific HLA alleles at a false discovery rate of 0.05. A further reported finding was that TCR beta sequences accurately predicted the HLA-A and HLA-B alleles for most subjects in the first cohort. Roughly uniform sequencing depth across donors was assumed in presence/absence analyses, although this assumption may not hold. When HLA alleles, especially DR and DQ, strongly co-occurred, attributing TCR associations to individual alleles was difficult. An earlier analysis of some 560 of the donors showed that most TCR beta V segments appeared in productive rearrangements either about 90% or about 30% of the time, which broadly matched IMGT annotations. Correlated functional status among segregating V segments might be attributable to linkage disequilibrium, but an unknown experimental factor could not be ruled out. V-gene and J-gene trimming of TCR beta chains was associated with a missense DCLRE1C variant in a later genetic analysis, and the association was replicated in an independent cohort. A few of the identified cytomegalovirus-associated TCR beta chains were confirmed in vitro to be specific for cytomegalovirus antigens. In a later analysis, TCR association rates were found to vary across HLA loci, with the most associated TCRs seen for DRB1 alleles and the fewest for HLA-C alleles. CMV serostatus was the only immune exposure information available for the cohort. The 87-base-pair reads could not distinguish some IMGT-functional V segments, including TRBV6-2 and TRBV6-3, so those segments were excluded. This cohort had only TCR beta chains sequenced, and the lack of alpha or paired-chain data limited which features could be detected. According to a later analysis, most CMV-associated TCR beta chains appeared to be HLA-restricted, and the HLA associations seemed to be driven largely by CMV exposure. A later genetic analysis reported fewer N-insertions in productive TCRs among donors in an Asian-associated ancestry cluster than the approximately 670-donor mean. The earlier analysis of about 600 of the donors excluded roughly 17 rarely observed V segments, including chromosome 9 orphons, because counts were too low. Compared with equally common non-associated chains, HLA-associated TCR beta chains in a later analysis were more clonally expanded and had lower generation probabilities. Most TCR sequences were seen in very few donors, while some public TCRs were found in many individuals. The authors suggested that the approach could potentially be generalized to other disease states and immunological phenotypes.

The TCR sequence derives from a woman between 50 and 59 years old in good health and CMV-seropositive. The sequenced material came from PBMCs. Recombination linked TRBV5-1 to TRBJ1-4; a tentative D match to TRBD1 spans 5 bases. In nucleotides, the sequence is TGCGCCAGCAGCTTAAGCCCGCAGGGAGGTGAAAAACTGTTTTTT. The resulting protein is CASSLSPQGGEKLFF.